The T cell receptor beta chain described here comes from a study of cytomegalovirus exposure and HLA in healthy donors. This CDR3 has 13 residues. The V gene lost 1 base and the J gene lost 3 bases, with 6 bases spanning the gap. Germline lookup yields CDR1 LGHNT and CDR2 FRNRAP. As for the donors, each was a healthy bone marrow donor. As regards this clone: Its cognate antigen is unknown.

Primers included in the PCR were 60 Vbeta and 13 Jbeta primers. In the study's own analysis: Later reanalysis found 75 million to 95 million unique TCR beta chains, around 11 million of them shared. Generated by immunoSEQ multiplex PCR, the TCRdb table keeps only in-frame clones and is missing some. V, J and clone size derive from that table, while D and trimming were established from the DNA sequence. This sample has 95,000 to 150,000 clones, with about 80% found just once. Notes on the study in general: A classifier reportedly called cytomegalovirus status with high sensitivity and specificity. Altogether, 150 to 200 TCR beta chains were recorded as cytomegalovirus-associated.

Sequenced material: PBMCs. The chain has TRBV12-5 and TRBJ1-1, with D perhaps TRBD1 (5 bases). The origin of this receptor is a man younger than 40 in good health and CMV-seronegative. This chain's CDR3 is CASGLGGDTEAFF. Here the CDR3 DNA reads TGTGCTAGTGGTTTGGGGGGGGACACTGAAGCTTTCTTT.